This T cell receptor (beta chain) comes out of a study of cytomegalovirus exposure and HLA in healthy donors. General study results and limits: In a later analysis, several top co-occurrence clusters appeared linked to parvovirus B19, influenza, CMV and Epstein-Barr virus.

In the PCR, 60 Vbeta and 13 Jbeta primers were used. TCRdb keeps only in-frame clones here, not all; method: immunoSEQ multiplex PCR. The table includes fewer than 250,000 clones, 78% detected once. Note on this clone: Its antigen remains unidentified.

The sequence came from a woman aged 25 to 45 in good health and CMV-seropositive. Source material: PBMCs.

The CDR3 DNA sequence: TGTGCCAGCACCACGGAGGGAGTGTATAGCAATCAGCCCCAGCATTTT. It encodes CASTTEGVYSNQPQHF. V and J are TRBV28 and TRBJ1-5, with unresolved D. Germline V gene sequence: CDR1 MDHEN, CDR2 SYDVKM. V lost 7 bases, J lost 0 bases, and 16 bases lay in between. The CDR3 covers 16 residues. Together with reference TRBV28 and TRBJ1-5, the CDR3 gives the full variable domain: DVKVTQSSRYLVKRTGEKVFLECVQDMDHENMFWYRQDPGLGLRLIYFSYDVKMKEKGDIPEGYSVSREKKERFSLILESASTNQTSMYLCASTTEGVYSNQPQHFGDGTRLSIL.